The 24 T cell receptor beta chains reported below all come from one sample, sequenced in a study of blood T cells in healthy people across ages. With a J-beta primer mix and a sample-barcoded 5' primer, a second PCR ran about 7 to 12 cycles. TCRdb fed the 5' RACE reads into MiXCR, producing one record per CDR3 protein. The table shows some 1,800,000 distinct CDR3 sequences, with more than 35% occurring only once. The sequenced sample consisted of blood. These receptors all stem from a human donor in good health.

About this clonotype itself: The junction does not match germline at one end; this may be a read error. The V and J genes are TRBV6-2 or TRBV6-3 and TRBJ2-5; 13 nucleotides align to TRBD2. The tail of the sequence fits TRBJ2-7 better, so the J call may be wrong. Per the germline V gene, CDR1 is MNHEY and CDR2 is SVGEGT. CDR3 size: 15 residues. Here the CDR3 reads CASSSGTSGISEQYF. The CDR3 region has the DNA TGCGCCAGCAGTTCCGGGACTAGCGGGATCAGCGAGCAGTACTTC.

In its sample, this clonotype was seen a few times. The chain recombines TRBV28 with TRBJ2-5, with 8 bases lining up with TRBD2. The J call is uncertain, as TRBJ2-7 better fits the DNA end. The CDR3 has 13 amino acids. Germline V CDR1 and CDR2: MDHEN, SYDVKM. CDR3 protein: CASRGGLGYEQYF. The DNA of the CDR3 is TGTGCCAGCCGCGGGGGGTTGGGCTACGAGCAGTACTTC.

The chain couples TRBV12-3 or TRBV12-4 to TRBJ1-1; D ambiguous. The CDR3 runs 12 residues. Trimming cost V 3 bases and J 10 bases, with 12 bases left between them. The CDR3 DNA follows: TGTGCCAGCAGTTTTGGGTTTAACGGAGCTTTCTTT. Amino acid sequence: CASSFGFNGAFF.

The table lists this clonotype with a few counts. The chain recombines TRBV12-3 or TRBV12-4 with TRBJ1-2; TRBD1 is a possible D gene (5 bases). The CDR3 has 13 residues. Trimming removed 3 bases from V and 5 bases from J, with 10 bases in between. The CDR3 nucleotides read TGTGCCAGCAGTTTCGGGGCAGTATATGGCTACACCTTC. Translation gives CASSFGAVYGYTF.

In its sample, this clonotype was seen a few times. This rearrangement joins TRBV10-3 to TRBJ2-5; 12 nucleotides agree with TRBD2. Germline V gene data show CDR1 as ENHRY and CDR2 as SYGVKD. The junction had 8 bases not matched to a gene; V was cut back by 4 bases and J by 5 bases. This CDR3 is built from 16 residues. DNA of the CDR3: TGTGCCATCAGTGCGCTAGCGGGGGGGTCTCAGGAGACCCAGTACTTC. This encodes CAISALAGGSQETQYF.

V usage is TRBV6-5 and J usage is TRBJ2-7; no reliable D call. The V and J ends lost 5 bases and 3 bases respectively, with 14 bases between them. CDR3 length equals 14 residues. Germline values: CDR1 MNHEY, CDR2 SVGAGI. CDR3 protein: CASSRHGANYEQYF. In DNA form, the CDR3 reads TGTGCCAGCAGTCGCCACGGAGCTAACTACGAGCAGTACTTC.

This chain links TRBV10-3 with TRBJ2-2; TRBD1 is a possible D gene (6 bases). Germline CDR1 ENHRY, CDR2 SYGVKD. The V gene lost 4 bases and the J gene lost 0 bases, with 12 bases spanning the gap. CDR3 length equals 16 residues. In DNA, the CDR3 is TGTGCCATCAGTGGGGTTCAGGGGCCGAACACCGGGGAGCTGTTTTTT. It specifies CAISGVQGPNTGELFF.

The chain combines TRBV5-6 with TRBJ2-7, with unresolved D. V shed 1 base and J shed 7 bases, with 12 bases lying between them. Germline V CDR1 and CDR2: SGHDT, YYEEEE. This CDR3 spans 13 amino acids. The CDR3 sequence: CASSLIPTGEQYF. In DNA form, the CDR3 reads TGTGCCAGCAGCTTGATTCCCACGGGTGAGCAGTACTTC. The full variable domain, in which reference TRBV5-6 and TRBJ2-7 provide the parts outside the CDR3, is DAGVTQSPTHLIKTRGQQVTLRCSPKSGHDTVSWYQQALGQGPQFIFQYYEEEERQRGNFPDRFSGHQFPNYSSELNVNALLLGDSALYLCASSLIPTGEQYFGPGTRLTVT.

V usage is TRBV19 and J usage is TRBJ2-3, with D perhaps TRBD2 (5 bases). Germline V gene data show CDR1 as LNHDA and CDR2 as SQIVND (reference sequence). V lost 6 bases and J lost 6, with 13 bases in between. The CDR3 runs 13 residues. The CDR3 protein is CASSGATGDTQYF. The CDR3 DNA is TGTGCCAGTAGCGGTGCCACGGGGGATACGCAGTATTTT.

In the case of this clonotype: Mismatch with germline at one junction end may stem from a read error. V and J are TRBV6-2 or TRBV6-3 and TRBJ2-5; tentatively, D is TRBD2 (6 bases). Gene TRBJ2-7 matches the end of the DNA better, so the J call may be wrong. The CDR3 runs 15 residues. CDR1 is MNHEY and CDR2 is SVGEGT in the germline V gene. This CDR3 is CVSKYEPEGRHEQYF. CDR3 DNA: TGTGTCAGCAAATACGAGCCAGAAGGGAGGCACGAGCAGTACTTC.

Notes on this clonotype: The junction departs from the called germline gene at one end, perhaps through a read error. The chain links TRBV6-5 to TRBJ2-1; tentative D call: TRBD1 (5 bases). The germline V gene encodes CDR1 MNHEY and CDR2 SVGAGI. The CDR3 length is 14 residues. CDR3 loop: CTSRRTLRGNEQFF. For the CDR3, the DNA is TGTACCAGCAGAAGAACACTTAGGGGTAATGAGCAGTTCTTC.

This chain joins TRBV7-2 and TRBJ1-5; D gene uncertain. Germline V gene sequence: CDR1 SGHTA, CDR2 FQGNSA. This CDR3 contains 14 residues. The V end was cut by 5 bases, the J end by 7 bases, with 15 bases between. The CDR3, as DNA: TGTGCCAGCAGCGGGATCGAGGCCTGGCAGCCCCAGCATTTT. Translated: CASSGIEAWQPQHF.

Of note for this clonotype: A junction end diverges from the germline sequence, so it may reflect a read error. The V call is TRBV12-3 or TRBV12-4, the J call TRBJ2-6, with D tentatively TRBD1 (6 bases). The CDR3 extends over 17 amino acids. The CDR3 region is CASSPGTSRSGANGLTF. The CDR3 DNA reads TGTGCCAGCAGTCCCGGGACATCCCGCTCTGGGGCCAACGGCCTGACTTTC.

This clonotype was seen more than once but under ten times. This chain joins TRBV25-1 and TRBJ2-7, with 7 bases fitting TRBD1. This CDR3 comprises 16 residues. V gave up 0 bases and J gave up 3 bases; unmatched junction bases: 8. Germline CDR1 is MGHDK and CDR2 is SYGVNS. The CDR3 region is CASSEYHLNRGYEQYF. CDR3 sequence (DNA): TGTGCCAGCAGTGAATATCATCTTAACAGGGGCTACGAGCAGTACTTC.

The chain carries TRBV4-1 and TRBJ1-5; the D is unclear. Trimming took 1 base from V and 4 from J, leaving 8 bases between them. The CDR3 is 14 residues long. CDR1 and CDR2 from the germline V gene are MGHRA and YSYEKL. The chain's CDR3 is CASSQVGLNQPQHF. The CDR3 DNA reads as TGCGCCAGCAGCCAAGTGGGCCTTAATCAGCCCCAGCATTTT.

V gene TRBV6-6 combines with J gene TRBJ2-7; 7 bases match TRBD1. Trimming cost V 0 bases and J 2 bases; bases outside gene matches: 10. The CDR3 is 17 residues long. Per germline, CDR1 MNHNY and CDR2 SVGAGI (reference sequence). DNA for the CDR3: TGTGCCAGCAGTTACTCAGGACTCGTGGGACAGACCTACGAGCAGTACTTC. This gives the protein CASSYSGLVGQTYEQYF.

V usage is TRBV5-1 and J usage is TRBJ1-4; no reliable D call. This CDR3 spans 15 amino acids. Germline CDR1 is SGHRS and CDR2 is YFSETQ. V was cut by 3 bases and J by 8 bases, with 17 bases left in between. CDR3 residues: CASSSEGGLEEKLFF. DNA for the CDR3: TGCGCCAGCAGCTCGGAAGGCGGTTTGGAGGAAAAACTGTTTTTT.

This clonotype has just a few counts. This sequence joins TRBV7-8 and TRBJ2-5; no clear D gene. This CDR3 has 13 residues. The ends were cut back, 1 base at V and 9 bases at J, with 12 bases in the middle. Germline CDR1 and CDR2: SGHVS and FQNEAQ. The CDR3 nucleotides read TGTGCCAGCAGCTTAGGGGCCTCCCCGGCCCAGTACTTC. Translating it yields CASSLGASPAQYF.

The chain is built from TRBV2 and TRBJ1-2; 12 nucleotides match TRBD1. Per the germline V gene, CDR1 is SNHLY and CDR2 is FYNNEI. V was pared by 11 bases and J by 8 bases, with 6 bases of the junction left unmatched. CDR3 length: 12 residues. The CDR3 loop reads CAGTGTGGGYTF. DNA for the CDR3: TGTGCCGGAACCGGGACAGGGGGCGGCTACACCTTC.

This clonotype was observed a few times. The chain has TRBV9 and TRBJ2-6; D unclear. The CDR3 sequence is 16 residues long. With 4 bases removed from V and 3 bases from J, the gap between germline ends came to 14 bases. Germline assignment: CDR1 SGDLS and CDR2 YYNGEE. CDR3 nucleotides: TGTGCCAGCAGCCTAGATGTAGGGCGTGGGGCCAACGTCCTGACTTTC. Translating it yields CASSLDVGRGANVLTF. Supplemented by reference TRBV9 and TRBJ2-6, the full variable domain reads DSGVTQTPKHLITATGQRVTLRCSPRSGDLSVYWYQQSLDQGLQFLIQYYNGEERAKGNILERFSAQQFPDLHSELNLSSLELGDSALYFCASSLDVGRGANVLTFGAGSRLTVL.

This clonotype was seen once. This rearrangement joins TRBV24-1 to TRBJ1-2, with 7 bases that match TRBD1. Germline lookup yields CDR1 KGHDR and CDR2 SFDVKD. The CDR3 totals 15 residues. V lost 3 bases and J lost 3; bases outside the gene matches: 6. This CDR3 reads CATSDPGTEDYGYTF. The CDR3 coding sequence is TGTGCCACCAGTGATCCCGGGACAGAGGACTATGGCTACACCTTC.

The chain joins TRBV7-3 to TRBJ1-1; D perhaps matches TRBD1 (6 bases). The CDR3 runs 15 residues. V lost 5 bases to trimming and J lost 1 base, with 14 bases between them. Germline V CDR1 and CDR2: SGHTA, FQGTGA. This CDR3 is CASSPQGHENTEAFF. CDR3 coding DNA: TGTGCCAGCAGCCCTCAGGGACATGAGAACACTGAAGCTTTCTTT.

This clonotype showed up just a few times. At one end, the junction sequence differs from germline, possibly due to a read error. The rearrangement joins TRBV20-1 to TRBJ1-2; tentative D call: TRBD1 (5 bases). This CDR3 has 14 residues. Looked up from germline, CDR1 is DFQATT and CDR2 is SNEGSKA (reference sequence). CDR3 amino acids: CSASRRDPASGCTF. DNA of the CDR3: TGCAGTGCTAGTCGGCGGGACCCAGCATCGGGCTGCACCTTC.

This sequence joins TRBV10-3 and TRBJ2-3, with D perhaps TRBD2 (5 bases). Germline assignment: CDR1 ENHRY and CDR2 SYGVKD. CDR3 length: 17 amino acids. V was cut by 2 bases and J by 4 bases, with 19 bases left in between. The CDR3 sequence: CAISEGRIGPNADTQYF. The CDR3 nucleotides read TGTGCCATCAGTGAGGGGAGAATTGGTCCCAACGCAGATACGCAGTATTTT.